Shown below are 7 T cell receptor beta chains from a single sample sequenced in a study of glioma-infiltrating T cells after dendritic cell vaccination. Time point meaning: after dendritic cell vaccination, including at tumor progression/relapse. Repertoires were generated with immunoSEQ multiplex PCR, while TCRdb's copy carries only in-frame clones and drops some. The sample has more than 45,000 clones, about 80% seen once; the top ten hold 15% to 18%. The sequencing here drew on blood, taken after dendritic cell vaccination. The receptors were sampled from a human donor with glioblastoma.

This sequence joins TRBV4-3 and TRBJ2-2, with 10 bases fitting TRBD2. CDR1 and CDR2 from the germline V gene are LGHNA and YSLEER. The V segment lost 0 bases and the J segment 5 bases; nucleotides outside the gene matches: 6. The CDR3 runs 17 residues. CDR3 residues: CASSQDWPSGGTGELFF. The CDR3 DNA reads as TGCGCCAGCAGCCAAGATTGGCCTAGCGGGGGTACCGGGGAGCTGTTTTTT.

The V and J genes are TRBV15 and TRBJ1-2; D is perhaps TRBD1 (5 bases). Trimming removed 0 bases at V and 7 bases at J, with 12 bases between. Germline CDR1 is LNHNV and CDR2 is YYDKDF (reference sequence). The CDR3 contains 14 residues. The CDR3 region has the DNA TGTGCCACCAGCAGAGATAGGGGCGCAGGTGGCTACACCTTC. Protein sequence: CATSRDRGAGGYTF.

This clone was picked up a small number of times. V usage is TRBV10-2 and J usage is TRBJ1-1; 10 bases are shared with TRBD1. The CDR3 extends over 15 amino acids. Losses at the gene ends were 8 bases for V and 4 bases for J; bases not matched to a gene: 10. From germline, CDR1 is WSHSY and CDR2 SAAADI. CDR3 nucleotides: TGCGCCAGCCTAAACCGAGACAGGGGGCCCACTGAAGCTTTCTTT. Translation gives CASLNRDRGPTEAFF.

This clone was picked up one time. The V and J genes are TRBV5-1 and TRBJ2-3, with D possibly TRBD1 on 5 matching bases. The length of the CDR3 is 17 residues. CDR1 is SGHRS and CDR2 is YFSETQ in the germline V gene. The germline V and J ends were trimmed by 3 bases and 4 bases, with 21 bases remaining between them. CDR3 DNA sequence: TGCGCCAGCAGCTACTACCGACAGTCTCTAGTCCCAGATACGCAGTATTTT. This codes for CASSYYRQSLVPDTQYF.

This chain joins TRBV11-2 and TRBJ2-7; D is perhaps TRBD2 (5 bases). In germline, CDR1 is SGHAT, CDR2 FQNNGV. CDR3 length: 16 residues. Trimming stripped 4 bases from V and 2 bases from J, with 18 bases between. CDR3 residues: CASSSRWAGRAYEQYF. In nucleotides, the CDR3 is TGTGCCAGCAGCTCCAGATGGGCGGGTCGGGCCTACGAGCAGTACTTC.

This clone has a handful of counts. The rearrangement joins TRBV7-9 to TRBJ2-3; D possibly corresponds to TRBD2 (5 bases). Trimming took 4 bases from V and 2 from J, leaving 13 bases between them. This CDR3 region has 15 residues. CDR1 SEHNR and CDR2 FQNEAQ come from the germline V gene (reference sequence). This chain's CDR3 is CASSSSTGSTDTQYF. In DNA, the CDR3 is TGTGCCAGCAGCTCCTCGACGGGGTCCACAGATACGCAGTATTTT.

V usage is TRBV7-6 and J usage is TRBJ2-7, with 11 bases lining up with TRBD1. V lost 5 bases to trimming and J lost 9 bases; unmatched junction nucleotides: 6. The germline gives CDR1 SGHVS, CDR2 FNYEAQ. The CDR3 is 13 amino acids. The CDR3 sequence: CASSPRTGGWQYF. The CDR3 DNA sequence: TGTGCCAGCAGCCCCCGGACAGGGGGCTGGCAGTACTTC.